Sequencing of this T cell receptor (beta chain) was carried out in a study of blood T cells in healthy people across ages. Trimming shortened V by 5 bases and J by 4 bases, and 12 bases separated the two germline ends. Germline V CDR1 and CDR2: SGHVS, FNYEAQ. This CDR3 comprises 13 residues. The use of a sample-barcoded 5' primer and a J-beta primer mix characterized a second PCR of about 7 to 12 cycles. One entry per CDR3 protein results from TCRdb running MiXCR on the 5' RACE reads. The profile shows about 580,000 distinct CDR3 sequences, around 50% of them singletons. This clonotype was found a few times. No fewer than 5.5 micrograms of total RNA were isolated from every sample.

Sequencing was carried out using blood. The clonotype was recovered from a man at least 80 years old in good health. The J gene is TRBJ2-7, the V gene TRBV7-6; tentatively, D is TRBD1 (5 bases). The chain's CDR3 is CASSPQTVYEQYF. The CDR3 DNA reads TGTGCCAGCAGCCCCCAGACAGTTTACGAGCAGTACTTC.